A selection of T cell receptor beta chains follows, all from one sample in a study of response to subunit inactivated influenza vaccine. Each CDR3 protein is one row after TCRdb ran MiXCR on the RT-PCR reads. The table shows roughly 540,000 distinct CDR3 sequences, with under 30% occurring only once. Another study also made use of these data, one on T cells expressing NK-cell markers.

The material sequenced was CD4+ T cells sorted from PBMCs, taken about 12 days after vaccination. Receptors originate from a man aged 45-60 years who received an inactivated influenza vaccine. Each CDR3 is given with its conserved first and last residue. A D gene is named only where the DNA matches it firmly. Some rows have no size entry. The others give once, few or many, or a class for an expanded clone.

CDR3aa	CDR3nt	v_gene	j_gene	d_gene	abundance
CASSLSLASRELFF	TGTGCCAGCAGCTTGAGTCTAGCGAGCCGGGAGCTGTTTTTT	TRBV12-3/TRBV12-4	TRBJ2-2	NA	NA
CSVFSVVGASSYNEQFF	TGCAGTGTATTTTCTGTCGTGGGGGCAAGCTCCTACAATGAGCAGTTCTTC	TRBV20-1	TRBJ2-1	NA	few
CASSQVGQGGLQYF	TGTGCCAGCAGCCAAGTGGGACAGGGGGGGCTTCAGTACTTC	TRBV4-2	TRBJ2-4	TRBD1	few
CASSLIPRNTGELFF	TGTGCCAGCAGTTTAATCCCTAGAAACACCGGGGAGCTGTTTTTT	TRBV28	TRBJ2-2	NA	few
CSAAGQADGYTF	TGCAGTGCGGCGGGACAGGCGGATGGCTACACCTTC	TRBV20-1	TRBJ1-2	TRBD1	many
CSVVGVDGYTF	TGCAGCGTTGTTGGAGTGGATGGCTACACCTTC	TRBV29-1	TRBJ1-2	NA	few
CASSQVGPPVPDTQYF	TGCGCCAGCAGCCAAGTTGGTCCCCCGGTTCCAGATACGCAGTATTTT	TRBV4-1	TRBJ2-3	NA	NA
CAISSTSVSYEQYF	TGTGCCATCTCAAGTACTAGCGTTTCCTACGAGCAGTACTTC	TRBV10-3	TRBJ2-7	TRBD2	many
CSAQGSRDQPQHF	TGCAGTGCTCAGGGATCGAGGGATCAGCCCCAGCATTTT	TRBV20-1	TRBJ1-5	NA	many
CASSLRQMYNEQFF	TGTGCCAGCAGCTTAAGACAGATGTACAATGAGCAGTTCTTC	TRBV7-2	TRBJ2-1	NA	NA
CASSLLGPNYEQYF	TGTGCCAGCAGTTTACTGGGACCGAACTACGAGCAGTACTTC	TRBV28	TRBJ2-7	NA	few
CASSHRTTSGSSYNEQFF	TGTGCCAGCAGCCACAGAACAACTAGCGGGAGCTCCTACAATGAGCAGTTCTTC	TRBV11-2	TRBJ2-1	TRBD2	NA
CSARDLIATEAFF	TGCAGTGCTAGAGATTTGATTGCGACTGAAGCTTTCTTT	TRBV20-1	TRBJ1-1	NA	few
CSVVGTGWDTQYF	TGCAGCGTAGTTGGGACGGGGTGGGATACGCAGTATTTT	TRBV29-1	TRBJ2-3	NA	few
CASSQEGPRTGTGELFF	TGCGCCAGCAGCCAAGAGGGTCCCAGGACAGGGACCGGGGAGCTGTTTTTT	TRBV4-3	TRBJ2-2	TRBD1	NA
CASSRRRQPDEKLFF	TGTGCCAGCAGCCGCCGGAGACAGCCAGATGAAAAACTGTTTTTT	TRBV7-4	TRBJ1-4	NA	NA
CASSRGIQETQYF	TGTGCCAGCAGCCGGGGGATCCAAGAGACCCAGTACTTC	TRBV11-2	TRBJ2-5	NA	many
CASRPTWESGRADTQYF	TGTGCCAGCAGGCCAACTTGGGAGAGCGGGAGGGCAGATACGCAGTATTTT	TRBV28	TRBJ2-3	TRBD2	once
CASSSMHRASTDTQYF	TGTGCCAGCAGCTCGATGCACAGGGCTAGCACAGATACGCAGTATTTT	TRBV11-2	TRBJ2-3	NA	few
CASSLVGLAGAHTDTQYF	TGCGCCAGCAGCTTGGTGGGACTAGCGGGAGCCCACACAGATACGCAGTATTTT	TRBV5-1	TRBJ2-3	TRBD2	NA
CASSEVFQGAQNTEAFF	TGTGCCAGCAGTGAAGTTTTCCAGGGGGCGCAGAACACTGAAGCTTTCTTT	TRBV6-1	TRBJ1-1	TRBD1	few
CSARTTDTQYF	TGCAGTGCCAGGACTACAGATACGCAGTATTTT	TRBV20-1	TRBJ2-3	NA	NA
CSSRAYGNTIYF	TGCAGTTCCCGGGCGTACGGAAACACCATATATTTT	TRBV20-1	TRBJ1-3	NA	few
CASSLEAGSSYEQYF	TGTGCCAGCAGCTTAGAAGCGGGTTCCTCCTACGAGCAGTACTTC	TRBV11-2	TRBJ2-7	NA	NA
CASSQYRQTSGKEQYF	TGTGCCAGCAGCCAATACCGCCAGACTAGCGGGAAAGAGCAGTACTTC	TRBV14	TRBJ2-7	TRBD2	NA
CASSRGSRRSNEKLFF	TGCGCCAGCAGCCGTGGTTCTCGTCGGAGTAATGAAAAACTGTTTTTT	TRBV4-3	TRBJ1-4	NA	few
CASSQGEPGQGYEQYF	TGTGCCAGCAGCCAAGGGGAACCGGGACAGGGCTACGAGCAGTACTTC	TRBV14	TRBJ2-7	TRBD1	few
CASRGTYRGSYNSPLHF	TGTGCCAGTAGGGGCACCTACAGGGGCTCCTATAATTCACCCCTCCACTTT	TRBV19	TRBJ1-6	TRBD1	NA
CASSLKWDGQYF	TGTGCCAGCAGCTTGAAGTGGGACGGGCAGTACTTC	TRBV5-6	TRBJ2-7	NA	NA
CASSLPAGGPETQYF	TGTGCCAGCAGCTTACCAGCGGGAGGGCCGGAGACCCAGTACTTC	TRBV7-2	TRBJ2-5	TRBD2	few
CASSQGRSDEQFF	TGCGCCAGCAGCCAGGGAAGAAGCGATGAGCAGTTCTTC	TRBV5-1	TRBJ2-1	NA	NA
CASSLGGQTYNEQFF	TGCGCCAGCAGCTTGGGGGGACAGACTTACAATGAGCAGTTCTTC	TRBV5-1	TRBJ2-1	TRBD1	many
CSASDGAEKQYF	TGCAGTGCTAGTGACGGCGCGGAAAAGCAGTACTTC	TRBV20-1	TRBJ2-7	NA	NA
CASSPLAGLGAGELFF	TGCGCCAGCAGCCCCTTGGCGGGACTCGGGGCCGGGGAGCTGTTTTTT	TRBV5-1	TRBJ2-2	NA	NA
CASSQVGENTEAFF	TGCGCCAGCAGCCAAGTGGGGGAGAACACTGAAGCTTTCTTT	TRBV4-1	TRBJ1-1	NA	few
CASSPRDTGNTQYF	TGTGCCAGCAGCCCTAGGGACACCGGCAATACGCAGTATTTT	TRBV7-2	TRBJ2-3	NA	NA
CASSFLGGGANEQFF	TGTGCCAGCAGCTTTCTAGGCGGGGGGGCCAATGAGCAGTTCTTC	TRBV7-9	TRBJ2-1	TRBD2	NA
CASSQDSTSGTDTQYF	TGCGCCAGCAGCCAAGATTCAACTAGCGGAACAGATACGCAGTATTTT	TRBV4-3	TRBJ2-3	TRBD2	NA
CASSYKGALREGQFF	TGTGCCAGCAGTTACAAAGGGGCTCTACGGGAGGGCCAGTTCTTC	TRBV12-3/TRBV12-4	TRBJ2-1	TRBD2	NA
CASSAGPSSYNEQFF	TGTGCCAGCAGTGCGGGACCCTCGTCCTACAATGAGCAGTTCTTC	TRBV12-3/TRBV12-4	TRBJ2-1	NA	few
CASSQEIRGEQFF	TGTGCCAGCAGCCAAGAGATCAGGGGTGAGCAGTTCTTC	TRBV14	TRBJ2-1	NA	NA
CASQEAGGSYNEQFF	TGCGCCAGCCAAGAGGCGGGAGGTTCCTACAATGAGCAGTTCTTC	TRBV5-1	TRBJ2-1	TRBD2	few
CASSFPGTGVDTQYF	TGTGCCAGCAGTTTTCCTGGAACAGGGGTGGATACGCAGTATTTT	TRBV28	TRBJ2-3	TRBD1	NA
CASSPGQSSTNEQFF	TGCGCCAGCAGCCCAGGACAGTCCAGCACCAATGAGCAGTTCTTC	TRBV5-1	TRBJ2-1	NA	few
CASSQEIAGGYNEQIF	TGTGCCAGCAGCCAAGAGATAGCGGGAGGGTACAATGAGCAGATCTTC	TRBV4-2	TRBJ2-1	TRBD2	NA
CAISDSGEKLFF	TGTGCCATCAGTGACTCGGGGGAAAAACTGTTTTTT	TRBV10-3	TRBJ1-4	NA	NA
CAISGTRDRVKETQYF	TGTGCCATCAGTGGGACCCGGGACAGGGTAAAAGAGACCCAGTACTTC	TRBV10-3	TRBJ2-5	TRBD1	NA
CASSTTWRGGNTIYF	TGTGCCAGCAGCACTACATGGCGCGGTGGAAACACCATATATTTT	TRBV6-1	TRBJ1-3	NA	NA
CASSPNGGVSSYNEQFF	TGTGCCAGCAGCCCCAACGGCGGCGTCAGCTCCTACAATGAGCAGTTCTTC	TRBV5-6	TRBJ2-1	NA	NA
CASSMGLASRNIQYF	TGTGCCAGCAGTATGGGGCTAGCGTCCAGAAACATTCAGTACTTC	TRBV6-2/TRBV6-3	TRBJ2-4	NA	NA
CASSASSGPYNEQFF	TGTGCCAGCAGCGCTTCTAGCGGGCCCTACAATGAGCAGTTCTTC	TRBV7-3	TRBJ2-1	TRBD2	few
CSASTRLAGGPRYNEQFF	TGCAGTGCTTCCACTCGACTAGCGGGAGGGCCGCGGTACAATGAGCAGTTCTTC	TRBV20-1	TRBJ2-1	TRBD2	NA
CASSSATGNSYNEQFF	TGTGCCAGCAGCTCAGCGACAGGGAACTCCTACAATGAGCAGTTCTTC	TRBV7-9	TRBJ2-1	TRBD1	NA
CASGVRLAGVGEQFF	TGTGCCAGCGGCGTTAGGCTAGCGGGAGTTGGTGAGCAGTTCTTC	TRBV12-3/TRBV12-4	TRBJ2-1	TRBD2	NA
CASSLRRSGGAFDEQFF	TGTGCCAGCAGCCTACGTCGAAGCGGGGGGGCCTTTGATGAGCAGTTCTTC	TRBV7-6	TRBJ2-1	TRBD2	NA
CASSMTQGRINQPQHF	TGTGCCAGCAGCATGACACAGGGACGGATTAATCAGCCCCAGCATTTT	TRBV28	TRBJ1-5	NA	NA
CASKIRQSQETQYF	TGTGCCAGCAAAATACGACAGAGCCAAGAGACCCAGTACTTC	TRBV27	TRBJ2-5	NA	NA
CATSGRTGTGELFF	TGTGCCACCAGTGGCAGAACAGGGACCGGGGAGCTGTTTTTT	TRBV24-1	TRBJ2-2	NA	many
CASSLRTGWSGNTIYF	TGTGCCAGCAGTTTACGTACGGGATGGTCTGGAAACACCATATATTTT	TRBV12-3/TRBV12-4	TRBJ1-3	NA	few